This T cell receptor beta chain was captured by sequencing in a study of cytomegalovirus exposure and HLA in healthy donors. Across the whole study: Unique TCRs from HLA-typed donors, about 78 million of them, were held in an early data release.

The PCR ran on 60 Vbeta and 13 Jbeta primers. Only in-frame clones appear in the TCRdb table, and some are missing; sequencing was by immunoSEQ multiplex PCR. This sample has about 42,000 clones, with about 50% found just once. This clone appeared a single time. Germline V gene sequence: CDR1 LNHDA, CDR2 SQIVND (reference sequence). The V gene end was trimmed by 5 bases and the J gene end by 5 bases; junction bases not matched to a gene: 5. This CDR3 spans 13 amino acids. The sequencing sample was made of PBMCs. V usage is TRBV19 and J usage is TRBJ2-5; 7 positions match TRBD2. This clonotype was sampled from a human donor in good health. The CDR3 loop is CASSWGGRETQYF. DNA of the CDR3: TGTGCCAGTAGTTGGGGAGGGAGGGAGACCCAGTACTTC. The complete variable domain, with remaining parts taken from reference TRBV19 and TRBJ2-5, reads DGGITQSPKYLFRKEGQNVTLSCEQNLNHDAMYWYRQDPGQGLRLIYYSQIVNDFQKGDIAEGYSVSREKKESFPLTVTSAQKNPTAFYLCASSWGGRETQYFGPGTRLLVL.